Detailed here is one T cell receptor (beta chain). This clonotype was detected a few times. There is no known antigen for this receptor. No base quality information exists; no much larger clone differs at one position. CDR1 MNHEY and CDR2 SVGAGI were looked up in the germline V gene. Inclusive of the bounding cysteine and phenylalanine, the CDR3 is 17 residues long. Kept here is only the CDR3 DNA, which spans 51 bases and is read in frame from base 1. All donors were healthy Caucasians. This specimen belongs to a study of identical twins (dated by TCRdb to between 2015 and 2016). For the study in its entirety: TCR alpha and beta repertoires from monozygotic twins, unrelated adults of various ages and cord blood were deep-sequenced to test whether fetal clonotypes persist. Replicate twin experiments were performed at different times using different library preparation protocols to rule out contamination.

The study at large found these results: The excess sharing between twins in beta out-of-frame sequences was weaker because fewer shared sequences reduced the signal-to-noise ratio. Because the same donors could not be followed over many years, the conclusions depended on cross-sectional statistical analysis. Out-of-frame TCR alpha sharing in monozygotic twins was systematically underestimated by recombination models, whereas sharing between unrelated individuals was in agreement with the recombination models. Abundant cord blood beta clonotypes carried fewer insertions; young adult naive repertoires showed a weaker similar trend, while memory repertoires showed none. Compared with coincidental sharing between unrelated individuals, an excess of low generation-probability sequences was observed among out-of-frame TCR alpha sequences shared between twins. Zero-insertion analyses could be partly confounded by invariant T cells such as MAIT and iNKT, although diverse VJ usage argued against such confounding for most clonotypes.

Libraries were constructed by 5' RACE. Sequenced using an Illumina HiSeq 2000. Template switching introduced a universal primer binding site; the final cDNA contained a unique molecular identifier, enabling accurate counting of TCR cDNA molecules. Specific primers in the conserved constant-segment region were used to synthesize first-strand cDNA for TCR alpha and beta chains. To control for contamination, each cDNA library was double barcoded with a SMART-Mk sample barcode plus Illumina barcodes. TruSeq adapter sequences, together with Illumina sample barcodes, were added in two successive PCR steps. The Illumina HiSeq platform was used with custom primers to sequence TCR alpha and beta cDNA libraries. Concerning the study's data processing: Raw reads were processed with MiGEC to extract unique molecular identifiers, and MiXCR was used to determine CDR3 positions. For each individual, recombination models were inferred using an EM algorithm with the repgenHMM and IGoR tools. Shared clonotypes were analyzed with the tcR package in R, and sharing was normalized by the product of cloneset sizes. To study raw recombination without the effects of thymic and clonal selection, out-of-frame nonproductive sequences were analyzed. The public reads were quality trimmed at Q25 with fastp and then assembled into clones with MiXCR by TCRdb, keeping productive beta chains. Every CDR3 protein is listed once, alongside the most common genes and DNA of its rows. The V and J calls, along with clone size, are taken from TCRdb and not from the paper's own processing. The sample includes 1.5 million to 2 million distinct CDR3 sequences, with less than 35% observed a single time. Jointly, the top ten make up approximately 0.25% of the sample.

This chain is built from TRBV6-5 and TRBJ2-7, with TRBD2 tentatively as D gene (6 bases match). The end of the DNA fits TRBJ2-5 better, so the J call may be wrong. This receptor was taken from a newborn girl in good health. Sequencing was carried out using cord blood. CDR3 loop: CASSYSADLTVGGTQYF. The sequenced DNA is TGTGCCAGCAGTTACTCGGCCGACTTGACTGTGGGGGGGACCCAGTACTTC.